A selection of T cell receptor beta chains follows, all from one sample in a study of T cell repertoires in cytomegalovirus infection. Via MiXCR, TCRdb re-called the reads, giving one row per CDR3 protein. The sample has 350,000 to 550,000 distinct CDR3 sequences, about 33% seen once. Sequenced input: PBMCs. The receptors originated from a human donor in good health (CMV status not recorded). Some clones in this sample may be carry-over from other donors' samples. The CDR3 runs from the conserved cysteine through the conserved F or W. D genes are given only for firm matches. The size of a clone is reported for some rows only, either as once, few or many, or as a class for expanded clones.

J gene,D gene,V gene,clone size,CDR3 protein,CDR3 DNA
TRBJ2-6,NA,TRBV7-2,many,CASSPVGFSSGANVLTF,TGTGCCAGCAGCCCCGTTGGTTTTTCCTCTGGGGCCAACGTCCTGACTTTC
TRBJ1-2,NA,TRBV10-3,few,CAISNSHRDWGYGYTF,TGTGCCATCAGTAACTCTCACCGGGACTGGGGCTATGGCTACACCTTC
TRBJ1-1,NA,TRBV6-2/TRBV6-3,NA,CASSYGGVPTEAFF,TGTGCCAGCAGTTACGGCGGGGTCCCCACTGAAGCTTTCTTT
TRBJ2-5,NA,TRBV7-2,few,CASSPTLAEQETQYF,TGTGCCAGCAGCCCTACCTTAGCCGAGCAAGAGACCCAGTACTTC
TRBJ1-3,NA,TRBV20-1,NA,CSAGADSSGNTIYF,TGCAGTGCTGGAGCGGACAGCTCTGGAAACACCATATATTTT
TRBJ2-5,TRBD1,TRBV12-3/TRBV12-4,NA,CASSAWDSKGTQYF,TGTGCCAGCAGTGCCTGGGACAGCAAGGGGACCCAGTACTTC
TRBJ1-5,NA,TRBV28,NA,CASRPGGRRQPQHF,TGTGCCAGCAGACCGGGCGGAAGAAGGCAGCCCCAGCATTTT
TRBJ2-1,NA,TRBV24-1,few,CATSDLGAADSEQFF,TGTGCCACCAGTGATTTGGGGGCGGCCGACTCTGAGCAGTTCTTC
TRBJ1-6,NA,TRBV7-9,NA,CASSLLQDSPLLF,TGTGCCAGCAGCTTACTGCAGGATTCACCCCTCCTCTTT
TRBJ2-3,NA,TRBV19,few,CASRSGPPSTDTQYF,TGTGCCAGTAGATCGGGACCGCCTAGCACAGATACGCAGTATTTT
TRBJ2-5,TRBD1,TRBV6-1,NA,CASSPTDRGLETQHF,TGTGCCAGCAGTCCAACAGACAGGGGGCTCGAGACCCAGCACTTC
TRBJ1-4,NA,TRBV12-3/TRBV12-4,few,CASTHIGGQEKLFF,TGTGCCAGCACCCATATTGGAGGGCAGGAAAAACTGTTTTTT
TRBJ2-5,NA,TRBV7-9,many,CASSSLGVDPKSLRAQETQYF,TGTGCCAGCAGCTCCCTGGGCGTGGACCCGAAGTCCCTCCGGGCGCAAGAGACCCAGTACTTC
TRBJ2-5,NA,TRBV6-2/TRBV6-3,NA,CARSYRRPQETQYF,TGTGCCCGCAGTTACCGGCGGCCCCAAGAGACCCAGTACTTC
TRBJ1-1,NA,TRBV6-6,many,CASSYSGAEAFF,TGTGCCAGCAGTTACTCAGGGGCAGAGGCTTTCTTT
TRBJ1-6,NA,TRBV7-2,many,CASSPRGYNSPLHF,TGTGCCAGCAGCCCCCGTGGCTATAATTCACCCCTCCACTTT
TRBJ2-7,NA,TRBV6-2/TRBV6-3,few,CASSYRGAISYEQYF,TGTGCCAGCAGTTATAGAGGGGCCATCTCCTACGAGCAGTACTTC
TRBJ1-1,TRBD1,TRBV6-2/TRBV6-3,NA,CASRRQGFAEAFF,TGTGCCAGCAGGAGACAGGGATTCGCTGAAGCTTTCTTT
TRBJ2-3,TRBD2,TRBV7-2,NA,CASSLRPLAGGGTDTQYF,TGTGCCAGCAGCTTACGGCCCCTAGCGGGGGGGGGCACAGATACGCAGTATTTT
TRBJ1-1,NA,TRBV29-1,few,CSVVGGLNTEAFF,TGCAGCGTTGTGGGGGGTTTGAACACTGAAGCTTTCTTT
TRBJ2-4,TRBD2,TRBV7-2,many,CASSSTSGGTNQYF,TGTGCCAGCAGCTCGACTAGCGGGGGGACCAATCAGTACTTC
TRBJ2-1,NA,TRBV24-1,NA,CATSELGRGTYNEQFF,TGTGCCACCAGTGAATTGGGCCGGGGTACCTACAATGAGCAGTTCTTC
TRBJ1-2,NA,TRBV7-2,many,CASSPLNREEGGYTF,TGTGCCAGCAGCCCCCTAAACAGGGAAGAAGGAGGCTACACCTTC
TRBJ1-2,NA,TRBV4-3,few,CASSHGGANYGYTF,TGCGCCAGCAGCCATGGTGGGGCCAACTATGGCTACACCTTC
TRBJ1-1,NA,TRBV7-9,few,CASSLNLEMNTEAFF,TGTGCCAGCAGCTTAAACCTGGAGATGAACACTGAAGCTTTCTTT
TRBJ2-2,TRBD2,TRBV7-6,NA,CASSPTSGRNTGELFF,TGTGCCAGCAGCCCGACTAGCGGGAGGAACACCGGGGAGCTGTTTTTT
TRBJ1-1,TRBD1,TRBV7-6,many,CASSSYGTGDEAFF,TGTGCCAGCAGTTCTTACGGGACAGGGGATGAAGCTTTCTTT
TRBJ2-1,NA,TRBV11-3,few,CASSPGAGSYNEQFF,TGTGCCAGCAGTCCAGGGGCGGGCTCCTACAATGAGCAGTTCTTC
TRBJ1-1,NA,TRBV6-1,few,CASSEVRVGVLLAFF,TGTGCCAGCAGTGAAGTCAGGGTTGGGGTTTTGTTAGCTTTCTTT
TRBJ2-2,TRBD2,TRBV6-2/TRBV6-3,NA,CASSPSGTSHTGELFF,TGTGCCAGCAGCCCCTCCGGGACTAGCCACACCGGGGAGCTGTTTTTT
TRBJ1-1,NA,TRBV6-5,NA,CASSYRGGFGSGTEAFF,TGTGCCAGCAGTTATAGGGGGGGTTTTGGGTCGGGCACTGAAGCTTTCTTT
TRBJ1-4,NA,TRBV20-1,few,CSAHDLRTSNEKLFF,TGCAGTGCTCATGACCTTAGGACTTCTAATGAAAAACTGTTTTTT
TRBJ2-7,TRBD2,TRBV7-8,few,CASSLAPTGGRYEQYF,TGTGCCAGCAGCTTAGCTCCTACGGGGGGGAGATACGAGCAGTACTTC
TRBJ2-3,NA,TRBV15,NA,CATSGADTQYF,TGTGCCACCAGCGGCGCAGATACGCAGTATTTT
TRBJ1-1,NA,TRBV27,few,CASSFVGAWSLGEAFF,TGTGCCAGCAGTTTTGTCGGGGCCTGGAGTCTCGGTGAAGCTTTCTTT
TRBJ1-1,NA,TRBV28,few,CASSLTTGKYTEAFF,TGTGCCAGCAGTTTAACGACAGGCAAATACACTGAAGCTTTCTTT
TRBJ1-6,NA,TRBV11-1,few,CASSFGANSPLHF,TGTGCCAGCAGCTTCGGGGCCAATTCACCCCTCCACTTT
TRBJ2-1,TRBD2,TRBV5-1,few,CASRATSGGSRSYNEQFF,TGCGCCAGCAGGGCTACTAGCGGGGGGTCACGCTCCTACAATGAGCAGTTCTTC
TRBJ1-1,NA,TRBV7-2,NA,CASSSPGRAPEAFF,TGTGCCAGCAGCTCACCGGGACGGGCCCCTGAAGCTTTCTTT
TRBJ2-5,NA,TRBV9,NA,CASSRGQETQYF,TGTGCCAGCTCGCGGGGACAAGAGACCCAGTACTTC
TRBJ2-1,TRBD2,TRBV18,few,CASSLRPAGGPDEQFF,TGTGCCAGCTCACTCAGACCAGCGGGGGGGCCGGATGAGCAGTTCTTC
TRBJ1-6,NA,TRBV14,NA,CASSQDVIGGSPLHF,TGTGCCAGCAGCCAAGATGTCATAGGGGGATCACCCCTCCACTTT
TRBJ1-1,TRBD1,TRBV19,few,CASSPGTGHTEAFF,TGTGCCAGTAGTCCCGGGACAGGGCACACTGAAGCTTTCTTT